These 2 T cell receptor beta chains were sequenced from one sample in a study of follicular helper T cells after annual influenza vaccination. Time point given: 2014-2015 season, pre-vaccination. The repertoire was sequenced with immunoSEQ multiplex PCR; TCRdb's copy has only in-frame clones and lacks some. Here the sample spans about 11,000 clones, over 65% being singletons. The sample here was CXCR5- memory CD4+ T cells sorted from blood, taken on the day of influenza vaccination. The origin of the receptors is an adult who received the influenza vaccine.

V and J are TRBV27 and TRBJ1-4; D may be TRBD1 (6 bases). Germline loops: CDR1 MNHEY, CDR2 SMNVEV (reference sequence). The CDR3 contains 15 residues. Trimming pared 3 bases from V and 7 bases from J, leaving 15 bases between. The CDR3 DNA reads TGTGCCAGCAGTTTCTTTAGGGGGTCGGTTGAAAAACTGTTTTTT. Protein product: CASSFFRGSVEKLFF.

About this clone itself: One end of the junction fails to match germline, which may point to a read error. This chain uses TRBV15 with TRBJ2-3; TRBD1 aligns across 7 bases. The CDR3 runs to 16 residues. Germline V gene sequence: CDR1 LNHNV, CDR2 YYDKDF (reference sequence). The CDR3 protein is CATSRDRDSLPDTQYF. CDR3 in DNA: TGTGCCACCAGCCGAGACCGGGACAGTCTACCAGATACGCAGTATTTT.